The 20 T cell receptor beta chains listed next were all sequenced from one sample in a study of human T cells and chemical hapten exposure. This sample's time point: patch test 3, about 24 weeks after DPC sensitization. Treatment meaning: therapeutic diphenylcyclopropenone sensitization with weekly scalp DPC. TCRdb processed the RACE reads anew with MiXCR; each CDR3 protein has one entry. Of about 160,000 distinct CDR3 sequences in the sample, 28% are singletons; the top ten hold about 2.1%. Sequences were derived from whole blood, sampled in connection with sensitization to the hapten diphenylcyclopropenone (DPC). The receptors were sampled from a woman between 18 and 29 years old with alopecia areata. Some clones in this sample may be carry-over from other donors' samples.

This chain connects TRBV5-1 to TRBJ1-2, with 8 bases fitting TRBD1. After removal of 4 bases from V and 0 bases from J, the junction contained 5 bases not matched to a gene. Germline values: CDR1 SGHRS, CDR2 YFSETQ. The CDR3 sequence is 15 residues long. CDR3 protein: CASSGQDRANYGYTF. The CDR3 coding sequence is TGCGCCAGCAGCGGCCAGGACAGGGCTAACTATGGCTACACCTTC.

V usage is TRBV7-2 and J usage is TRBJ2-3; D is possibly TRBD2 (7 bases). Germline CDR1 reads SGHTA; CDR2 reads FQGNSA. Trimming took 7 bases from V and 0 from J, leaving 11 bases between them. This CDR3 is 14 amino acids long. The CDR3 region is CASNGGRSTDTQYF. For the CDR3, the DNA is TGTGCCAGCAACGGGGGGCGGAGCACAGATACGCAGTATTTT.

The chain employs TRBV4-1 and TRBJ2-1, with D possibly being TRBD2 (5 bases). Germline V gene lookup returns CDR1 MGHRA and CDR2 YSYEKL. Trimming removed 1 base at V and 6 bases at J, with 10 bases between. The CDR3 is 14 residues long. The CDR3 region has the DNA TGCGCCAGCAGCCAAGCCCGAGGGAGCAATGAGCAGTTCTTC. This sequence encodes CASSQARGSNEQFF.

This clonotype was seen a few times. CDR3 nucleotide sequence: TGTGCCAGCAGTGTCCAGGACAAGACCACCGGGGAGCTGTTTTTT. It encodes CASSVQDKTTGELFF. The chain is built from TRBV25-1 and TRBJ2-2; a possible D gene is TRBD1 (5 bases). The CDR3 contains 15 residues. Trimming left V 4 bases short and J 4 bases short, with 13 bases between. Germline assignment: CDR1 MGHDK and CDR2 SYGVNS.

This clonotype came up a few times. The chain recombines TRBV25-1 with TRBJ1-5; TRBD1 aligns across 11 bases. The germline V gene has CDR1 MGHDK and CDR2 SYGVNS. The CDR3 is made up of 15 amino acids. V shed 4 bases, J shed 6 bases, and the junction held 5 bases outside the gene matches. CDR3 protein: CASSGGQGATQPQHF. The DNA for the CDR3 is TGTGCCAGCAGTGGCGGACAGGGGGCCACTCAGCCCCAGCATTTT.

This clonotype was picked up many times. The chain couples TRBV10-2 to TRBJ2-1; the D is unclear. Germline V CDR1 and CDR2: WSHSY, SAAADI. The CDR3 length is 12 residues. Trimming cost V 4 bases and J 10 bases, with 11 bases left between them. CDR3 loop: CASSGVLQEQFF. The DNA for the CDR3 is TGCGCCAGCAGTGGAGTGTTACAAGAGCAGTTCTTC.

The sample holds a few counts of this clonotype. This chain uses TRBV9 with TRBJ2-3; no clear D. Trimming pared 0 bases from V and 6 bases from J, leaving 5 bases between. Germline CDR1 reads SGDLS; CDR2 reads YYNGEE. The CDR3 is made up of 12 amino acids. CDR3 sequence: CASSVGVDTQYF. The CDR3 coding sequence is TGTGCCAGCAGCGTAGGCGTGGATACGCAGTATTTT.

The chain joins TRBV7-2 to TRBJ2-1; 11 nucleotides match TRBD1. Germline assignment: CDR1 SGHTA and CDR2 FQGNSA. This CDR3 has 15 amino acids. Unmatched junction bases numbered 4, after V lost 6 bases and J lost 3 bases. This chain's CDR3 is CASRPGTGGYNEQFF. The DNA of the CDR3 is TGTGCCAGCAGGCCCGGGACAGGGGGCTACAATGAGCAGTTCTTC.

A note on this clonotype: Since no conserved phenylalanine or tryptophan closes the CDR3, a read error is the likely cause. The CDR3 DNA follows: TGTGCCAGCAGCGTAGCGACTACCAATGAGCAGTTCTCC. It yields the protein CASSVATTNEQFS. The chain has TRBV9 and TRBJ2-1; D perhaps matches TRBD2 (5 bases). CDR3 size: 13 residues. Germline V gives CDR1 SGDLS, CDR2 YYNGEE. V was shortened by 0 bases and J by 6 bases, with 7 bases between the two germline ends.

The V call is TRBV27, the J call TRBJ1-6; D gene unclear. Trimming removed 6 bases at V and 9 bases at J, with 24 bases between. CDR1 is MNHEY, CDR2 SMNVEV, per germline (reference sequence). The CDR3 has 17 amino acids. The chain's CDR3 is CASRPTFRPKTSSPLHF. The CDR3 region has the DNA TGTGCCAGCAGACCGACGTTCCGGCCGAAAACTAGTTCACCCCTCCACTTT.

V is TRBV4-1 and J is TRBJ2-3, with D perhaps TRBD1 (5 bases). The CDR3 runs 13 residues. Germline V gene lookup returns CDR1 MGHRA and CDR2 YSYEKL. Deletions cut 1 base from V and 6 bases from J, with 8 bases between. This CDR3 is CASSQAPGDTQYF. CDR3 coding DNA: TGCGCCAGCAGCCAAGCCCCAGGGGATACGCAGTATTTT.

The J gene is TRBJ2-1, the V gene TRBV12-3 or TRBV12-4; D is unresolved. The CDR3 covers 11 residues. V was clipped by 6 bases and J by 3 bases, with 3 bases between them. CDR3 sequence (DNA): TGTGCCAGCAGGAACTACAATGAGCAGTTCTTC. Protein sequence: CASRNYNEQFF.

J is TRBJ1-4 and V is TRBV29-1; unclear D gene. This CDR3 contains 13 residues. The ends were cut back, 8 bases at V and 2 bases at J, with 12 bases in the middle. Germline values: CDR1 SQVTM, CDR2 ANQGSEA. CDR3 protein: CSKLPRTNEKLFF. DNA of the CDR3: TGCAGCAAGCTACCTCGGACTAATGAAAAACTGTTTTTT. The variable domain in full, with the rest retrieved from reference TRBV29-1 and TRBJ1-4, is SAVISQKPSRDICQRGTSLTIQCQVDSQVTMMFWYRQQPGQSLTLIATANQGSEATYESGFVIDKFPISRPNLTFSTLTVSNMSPEDSSIYLCSKLPRTNEKLFFGSGTQLSVL.

The chain uses TRBV19 and TRBJ2-5, with 7 bases lining up with TRBD1. The CDR3 loop spans 15 amino acids. The V gene's germline CDR1 is LNHDA and CDR2 SQIVND (reference sequence). With 3 bases clipped from V and 2 bases from J, the junction kept 6 bases outside the gene matches. The DNA of the CDR3 is TGTGCCAGTAGTATTGGAGAGGGGGCACAAGAGACCCAGTACTTC. Residues: CASSIGEGAQETQYF.

This chain connects TRBV9 to TRBJ2-1; D might be TRBD2 (5 bases). The CDR3 runs to 14 residues. From germline, CDR1 is SGDLS and CDR2 YYNGEE. V lost 2 bases to trimming and J lost 4 bases, with 10 bases between them. CDR3 coding DNA: TGTGCCAGCAGCGTGGGAGATCGGTACAATGAGCAGTTCTTC. Translating it yields CASSVGDRYNEQFF. Full variable domain (remainder filled in from reference TRBV9 and TRBJ2-1): DSGVTQTPKHLITATGQRVTLRCSPRSGDLSVYWYQQSLDQGLQFLIQYYNGEERAKGNILERFSAQQFPDLHSELNLSSLELGDSALYFCASSVGDRYNEQFFGPGTRLTVL.

The rearrangement uses TRBV9 and TRBJ2-2; a possible D gene is TRBD1 (6 bases). The CDR3 extends over 19 amino acids. Trimming stripped 1 base from V and 3 bases from J, with 22 bases between. The germline gives CDR1 SGDLS, CDR2 YYNGEE. The CDR3 loop is CASSVTSGYRVEDTGELFF. The CDR3 DNA reads as TGTGCCAGCAGCGTAACATCTGGGTACAGGGTAGAGGACACCGGGGAGCTGTTTTTT.

This rearrangement joins TRBV5-5 to TRBJ1-1; maybe TRBD1 (6 bases). Looked up from germline, CDR1 is SGHKS and CDR2 is YYEKEE (reference sequence). The CDR3 loop spans 15 amino acids. V lost 3 bases and J 5 bases, leaving 17 bases between the germline ends. Here the CDR3 DNA reads TGTGCCAGCAGCTCGGTAGGGGGGACGTATACTGAAGCTTTCTTT. It codes for CASSSVGGTYTEAFF.

This clonotype occurred a few times. The genes are TRBV4-1 and TRBJ1-3; a weak D match, TRBD1 (6 bases). CDR3 size: 17 residues. The V end was cut by 0 bases, the J end by 0 bases, with 12 bases between. CDR1 MGHRA and CDR2 YSYEKL come from the germline V gene. The CDR3 reads CASSQDPGQNSGNTIYF. The CDR3 DNA reads TGCGCCAGCAGCCAAGACCCAGGACAGAACTCTGGAAACACCATATATTTT.

This clonotype has a handful of counts. The chain carries TRBV4-3 and TRBJ2-1; D possibly uses TRBD1 or TRBD2 (5 bases each). V was shortened by 0 bases and J by 4 bases, with 13 bases between the two germline ends. The CDR3 runs to 16 residues. The germline gives CDR1 LGHNA, CDR2 YSLEER. The CDR3 sequence: CASSQDLGELYNEQFF. The CDR3 nucleotides are TGCGCCAGCAGCCAAGATTTGGGGGAGCTATACAATGAGCAGTTCTTC.

The chain recombines TRBV27 with TRBJ1-1; no reliable D call. The CDR3 runs 13 residues. V gave up 6 bases and J gave up 2 bases, with 10 bases separating them. Germline CDR1 MNHEY, CDR2 SMNVEV (reference sequence). The CDR3 DNA reads as TGTGCCAGCAGCTCCGTGGGTAACACTGAAGCTTTCTTT. Translated: CASSSVGNTEAFF.